This record covers a single TCR beta chain. The donors were members of the validation cohort comprising approximately 120 subjects, separate from the approximately 710-subject first cohort. This specimen belongs to a study of cytomegalovirus exposure and HLA in healthy donors. Trimming took off 8 bases at V and 1 base at J, with 11 bases between the two ends. The CDR3 length is 14 residues. Germline V lookup: CDR1 LNHNV, CDR2 YYDKDF (reference sequence). Libraries were prepared by immunoSEQ multiplex PCR; TCRdb keeps only in-frame clonotypes and omits some of them. The table records approximately 280,000 clones, over 75% of them present only once.

The material sequenced was PBMCs. The chain couples TRBV15 to TRBJ1-4, with a tentative D call TRBD1 (5 bases). This clonotype originated in a woman younger than 30 in good health and CMV-seronegative. The CDR3 nucleotides are TGTGCCACCTGGACGGGGGGAACTAATGAAAAACTGTTTTTT. Its translation: CATWTGGTNEKLFF.